Listed here are 3 T cell receptor beta chains from one sample, sequenced in a study of beta chain features in type 1 diabetes (dated by TCRdb to the late 2010s). Libraries were prepared through the immunoSEQ multiplex PCR assay. All of the isolated RNA was reverse transcribed with the High Capacity cDNA Reverse Transcription Kit, so expressed TCRB transcripts were sequenced. TCRdb retrieved this table from immuneACCESS and kept in-frame rearrangements only. Not all clones are present; in checked studies, unresolved V genes account for under half, and no reason is known for the remainder. This sample has under 450,000 clones in its table, and around 13% of those were observed once. Of the sample, roughly 0.04% is held by the ten largest clones. Sequenced sample: naive CD4+ T cells from blood. The cell subset or site label, read with the paper, signifies: true naive CD4+ T cells. The receptors come from a man aged 30-40 years in good health.

This clone was counted a few times. V gene TRBV9 combines with J gene TRBJ2-3; 10 nucleotides align to TRBD2. Germline V gene data show CDR1 as SGDLS and CDR2 as YYNGEE. Trimming removed 4 bases from V and 4 bases from J; junction bases left unmatched: 6. This CDR3 contains 15 residues. The CDR3 DNA reads as TGTGCCAGCAGCCGGGCTAGCGGGAGTGCAGATACGCAGTATTTT. Protein: CASSRASGSADTQYF.

This clone turned up a few times. This chain joins TRBV7-2 and TRBJ2-3; 8 bases line up with TRBD1. This CDR3 comprises 17 residues. The J segment lost 1 base and the V segment lost 2 bases, leaving 8 bases of the junction unmatched. Germline CDR1 reads SGHTA; CDR2 reads FQGNSA. The chain's CDR3 is CASSLYLDRVGTDTQYF. The CDR3 DNA sequence: TGTGCCAGCAGCTTATATTTGGACAGGGTAGGCACAGATACGCAGTATTTT.

The rearrangement joins TRBV9 to TRBJ2-3; 7 bases fit TRBD2. The germline V gene has CDR1 SGDLS and CDR2 YYNGEE. CDR3 length: 16 amino acids. V lost 0 bases and J lost 4; bases outside the gene matches: 8. The CDR3 bases are TGTGCCAGCAGCGTAGGTGGGAGGGCGTTCCCAGATACGCAGTATTTT. The encoded protein is CASSVGGRAFPDTQYF.